This T cell receptor beta chain was observed in a study of PD-1 blockade in classical Hodgkin lymphoma. Across the whole study: Patients had nivolumab dosed at 3 mg/kg, delivered intravenously every 2 weeks.

This clone was seen just once. The antigen remains undetermined. The V and J ends lost 4 bases and 7 bases respectively, with 26 bases between them. The V gene's germline CDR1 is MNHNS and CDR2 SASEGT. The CDR3 spans 18 residues. Each and every patient relapsed after autologous stem cell transplantation, and patients got differing brentuximab vedotin exposure. Generated by immunoSEQ multiplex PCR, the TCRdb table keeps only in-frame clones and is missing some. The data hold approximately 73,000 clones, with roughly 91% observed a single time. The study's findings and limits: Complete responders' baseline diversity resembled that of newly diagnosed patients. Still unresolved is the cause of the repertoire differences, which may be disease activity or prior therapy.

This receptor was taken from a human donor with classical Hodgkin lymphoma. The chain carries TRBV6-1 and TRBJ2-1; maybe TRBD2 (6 bases). The source material was peripheral blood mononuclear cells (PBMCs), sampled at baseline. Written as DNA, the CDR3 is TGTGCCAGCAGTGTCCGAAGAAAGGTGGGGGGAGTAAGGAATGAGCAGTTCTTC. It is translated as CASSVRRKVGGVRNEQFF.